These 23 T cell receptor beta chains share one sample of origin, sequenced in a study of cytomegalovirus exposure and HLA in healthy donors. Generated by immunoSEQ multiplex PCR, the TCRdb table keeps only in-frame clones and is missing some. This table has 85,000 to 120,000 clones, about 95% appearing once. Input material: PBMCs. The receptor set was obtained from a woman aged 18 to 35 in good health and CMV-seronegative.

This chain joins TRBV5-8 and TRBJ2-5; TRBD1 might be the D (5 bases). Germline lookup yields CDR1 SGHTS and CDR2 YDEGEE. The CDR3 has 14 residues. Trimming pared 0 bases from V and 5 bases from J, leaving 11 bases between. The DNA of the CDR3 is TGTGCCAGCAGCTTGGACAGGTCGATCGAGACCCAGTACTTC. This codes for CASSLDRSIETQYF.

The genes are TRBV5-1 and TRBJ1-4; no definite D call. The V gene lost 4 bases and the J gene lost 2 bases, with 12 bases spanning the gap. The CDR3 is 15 residues long. The germline V gene has CDR1 SGHRS and CDR2 YFSETQ. CDR3 in amino acids: CASSEQWSTNEKLFF. CDR3 in DNA: TGCGCCAGCAGCGAACAATGGTCGACTAATGAAAAACTGTTTTTT.

The chain links TRBV7-2 to TRBJ2-5; tentative D call: TRBD2 (6 bases). CDR1 and CDR2 (germline): SGHTA, FQGNSA. The CDR3 runs to 17 residues. The V end was cut by 2 bases, the J end by 2 bases, with 18 bases between. CDR3 coding DNA: TGTGCCAGCAGCTTATCACTCCTAGCGATTACACAAGAGACCCAGTACTTC. Its translation: CASSLSLLAITQETQYF.

This sequence joins TRBV15 and TRBJ2-5, with TRBD1 as a possible D gene (6 bases). The V gene's germline CDR1 is LNHNV and CDR2 YYDKDF (reference sequence). This CDR3 contains 14 residues. V lost 8 bases and J 1 base, leaving 14 bases between the germline ends. The CDR3, as DNA: TGTGCCACCTCAGCGACACAGGGCCAAGAGACCCAGTACTTC. The encoded protein is CATSATQGQETQYF.

The chain couples TRBV5-1 to TRBJ2-2, with D possibly TRBD2 on 5 matching bases. Germline V gene sequence: CDR1 SGHRS, CDR2 YFSETQ. The V and J ends lost 2 bases and 1 base respectively, with 18 bases between them. This CDR3 spans 18 amino acids. The DNA of the CDR3 is TGCGCCAGCAGCTTTCGGGTTTCGGGGAGCCAGAACACCGGGGAGCTGTTTTTT. It is translated as CASSFRVSGSQNTGELFF.

Here the CDR3 reads CASSRRDRSNNEQFF. CDR3 sequence (DNA): TGTGCCAGCTCACGGCGGGACAGGTCTAACAATGAGCAGTTCTTC. The chain uses TRBV18 and TRBJ2-1; 8 nucleotides align to TRBD1. V trimming: 4 bases; J trimming: 5 bases; junction bases outside the gene matches: 7. This CDR3 has 15 residues. Germline loops: CDR1 KGHSH, CDR2 LQKENI.

As for this clone: The junction departs from the called germline gene at one end, perhaps through a read error. The V gene is TRBV7-7, the J gene TRBJ2-2; TRBD2 might be the D (6 bases). The CDR3 consists of 15 residues. CDR1 and CDR2 (germline): SSHAT, FNYEAQ (reference sequence). In nucleotides, the CDR3 is TGTGCTAGCAGCTTACTGACCGGGAGCACCGGGGAGCTGTTTTTT. This sequence encodes CASSLLTGSTGELFF.

V gene TRBV15 combines with J gene TRBJ2-1, with D possibly TRBD2 on 6 matching bases. The germline V gene encodes CDR1 LNHNV and CDR2 YYDKDF (reference sequence). Trimming removed 3 bases at V and 7 bases at J, with 10 bases between. The CDR3 loop spans 13 amino acids. Here the CDR3 reads CATSRAGRNEQFF. The CDR3 nucleotides read TGTGCCACCAGCAGGGCTGGGAGGAATGAGCAGTTCTTC.

This chain links TRBV2 with TRBJ2-5; D is perhaps TRBD2 (6 bases). The V gene lost 2 bases and the J gene lost 5 bases, with 18 bases spanning the gap. CDR1 and CDR2 from the germline V gene are SNHLY and FYNNEI. CDR3 length: 16 amino acids. The CDR3 spells CASSEFREFMGETQYF. Written as DNA, the CDR3 is TGTGCCAGCAGTGAATTCCGGGAGTTCATGGGCGAGACCCAGTACTTC.

The genes are TRBV4-1 and TRBJ2-5; 13 bases align to TRBD2. Germline trimming cut 4 bases from V and 5 bases from J; bases unmatched to any gene: 13. Germline assignment: CDR1 MGHRA and CDR2 YSYEKL. The CDR3 contains 18 residues. In nucleotides, the CDR3 is TGCGCCAGCAGCCCCCTAATACTAGCGGGAGGGTCACAGGAGACCCAGTACTTC. It codes for CASSPLILAGGSQETQYF.

The chain joins TRBV10-3 to TRBJ1-1; D might be TRBD1 (5 bases). Looked up from germline, CDR1 is ENHRY and CDR2 is SYGVKD. This CDR3 has 11 residues. The CDR3 DNA reads as TGTGCGTCGGGGGGGGGTACTGAAGCTTTCTTT. It translates to CASGGGTEAFF.

The chain recombines TRBV27 with TRBJ1-2; 12 bases line up with TRBD1. CDR3 size: 15 residues. Germline V gene sequence: CDR1 MNHEY, CDR2 SMNVEV (reference sequence). V lost 6 bases to trimming and J lost 8 bases; unmatched junction nucleotides: 10. CDR3 DNA sequence: TGTGCCAGCAGCCCGGGACAGGGGGCTGTAGGCGGCTACACCTTC. Translated: CASSPGQGAVGGYTF.

V is TRBV20-1 and J is TRBJ1-1; D remains unclear. Per the germline V gene, CDR1 is DFQATT and CDR2 is SNEGSKA (reference sequence). The CDR3 has 11 residues. Deletions cut 6 bases from V and 1 base from J, with 6 bases between. CDR3 region: CSARENTEAFF. The CDR3 DNA follows: TGCAGTGCGCGGGAGAACACTGAAGCTTTCTTT.

For the CDR3, the DNA is TGTGCCAGCAGCCACAGGGGAGGCAATCAGCCCCAGCATTTT. This sequence encodes CASSHRGGNQPQHF. This chain joins TRBV28 and TRBJ1-5; TRBD1 aligns across 7 bases. Per germline, CDR1 MDHEN and CDR2 SYDVKM. V lost 6 bases, J lost 2 bases, and 4 bases stayed unmatched. This CDR3 contains 14 residues. The full variable domain, in which reference TRBV28 and TRBJ1-5 provide the parts outside the CDR3, is DVKVTQSSRYLVKRTGEKVFLECVQDMDHENMFWYRQDPGLGLRLIYFSYDVKMKEKGDIPEGYSVSREKKERFSLILESASTNQTSMYLCASSHRGGNQPQHFGDGTRLSIL.

This clone was seen once. This sequence joins TRBV27 and TRBJ2-7; TRBD2 is a possible D gene (5 bases). The V end was cut by 6 bases, the J end by 0 bases, with 12 bases between. Looked up from germline, CDR1 is MNHEY and CDR2 is SMNVEV (reference sequence). CDR3 length equals 14 residues. The CDR3 is CASSGVVSSYEQYF. The CDR3 DNA is TGTGCCAGCAGCGGGGTTGTCAGCTCCTACGAGCAGTACTTC.

The V gene is TRBV5-1, the J gene TRBJ2-7, with D hard to call. Germline V gene lookup returns CDR1 SGHRS and CDR2 YFSETQ. This CDR3 region has 12 residues. V gave up 0 bases and J gave up 3 bases, with 4 bases separating them. CDR3 sequence (DNA): TGCGCCAGCAGCTTGGACGGCTACGAGCAGTACTTC. Encoded protein: CASSLDGYEQYF.

This clone was seen once. V usage is TRBV7-8 and J usage is TRBJ2-7; 8 nucleotides match TRBD1. The CDR3 has 16 amino acids. Germline CDR1 and CDR2: SGHVS and FQNEAQ. The V and J ends lost 4 bases and 3 bases, in that order; junction bases with no gene match: 11. DNA for the CDR3: TGTGCCAGCAGCTCGGGTCCTCCGGACAGGGACTACGAGCAGTACTTC. As protein: CASSSGPPDRDYEQYF.

The V call is TRBV7-9, the J call TRBJ1-5; 7 bases match TRBD1. Germline V gene data show CDR1 as SEHNR and CDR2 as FQNEAQ (reference sequence). The CDR3 totals 15 residues. V gave up 5 bases and J gave up 3 bases; unmatched junction bases: 7. In nucleotides, the CDR3 is TGTGCCAGCAGCAGATCGGGACAGCACAATCAGCCCCAGCATTTT. Translating gives CASSRSGQHNQPQHF. The variable domain in full, completed from reference TRBV7-9 and TRBJ1-5, reads DTGVSQNPRHKITKRGQNVTFRCDPISEHNRLYWYRQTLGQGPEFLTYFQNEAQLEKSRLLSDRFSAERPKGSFSTLEIQRTEQGDSAMYLCASSRSGQHNQPQHFGDGTRLSIL.

This chain links TRBV30 with TRBJ2-3, with 11 bases fitting TRBD2. J lost 6 bases, V lost 3 bases, and 8 bases had no gene match. CDR3 length: 15 residues. CDR1 and CDR2 from the germline V gene are GTSNPN and SVGIG (reference sequence). The CDR3 spells CAWSLGVAGGDTQYF. The CDR3, as DNA: TGTGCCTGGAGCCTTGGGGTAGCGGGGGGGGATACGCAGTATTTT.

The CDR3 DNA is TGTGCCAGCAGTGGGGGGGGACAGGTTTTTCAGCCCCAGCATTTT. Protein product: CASSGGGQVFQPQHF. The genes are TRBV6-1 and TRBJ1-5; TRBD1 aligns across 8 bases. This CDR3 spans 15 amino acids. After removal of 4 bases from V and 6 bases from J, the junction contained 8 bases not matched to a gene. Germline CDR1 and CDR2: MNHNS and SASEGT.

The chain joins TRBV2 to TRBJ1-5, with D tentatively TRBD1 (5 bases). Germline V gives CDR1 SNHLY, CDR2 FYNNEI. This CDR3 is built from 14 residues. The V gene lost 6 bases and the J gene lost 5 bases, with 14 bases spanning the gap. CDR3 bases: TGTGCCAGCAGCCCCTTGGCAGGGCATCAGCCCCAGCATTTT. As protein: CASSPLAGHQPQHF. Drawing the rest from reference TRBV2 and TRBJ1-5, the complete variable domain is EPEVTQTPSHQVTQMGQEVILRCVPISNHLYFYWYRQILGQKVEFLVSFYNNEISEKSEIFDDQFSVERPDGSNFTLKIRSTKLEDSAMYFCASSPLAGHQPQHFGDGTRLSIL.

The J gene is TRBJ2-7, the V gene TRBV5-7, with a tentative D call TRBD2 (5 bases). TRBV5-7 is an open reading frame whose function is uncertain. The CDR3 length is 15 residues. Trimming stripped 0 bases from V and 5 bases from J, with 15 bases between. The CDR3 DNA reads TGTGCCAGCAGCTTGGAACGGGAATATACCGACGAGCAGTACTTC. It yields the protein CASSLEREYTDEQYF.

The rearrangement joins TRBV10-3 to TRBJ2-3; 7 positions match TRBD2. CDR1 and CDR2 from the germline V gene are ENHRY and SYGVKD. The junction had 13 bases not matched to a gene; V was cut back by 10 bases and J by 6 bases. This CDR3 is built from 14 residues. CDR3 sequence (DNA): TGTGCCACCTCGGGAACTAGCGTCGGCGATACGCAGTATTTT. Translating gives CATSGTSVGDTQYF.